The 24 T cell receptor beta chains presented below share a single source sample, sequenced in a study of blood T cells in healthy people across ages. The second PCR ran about 6 to 12 cycles with a sample-barcoded 5' primer and J-beta primers. TCRdb re-derived calls from the 5' RACE reads in MiXCR, one entry per CDR3 protein. Among 2 million or so distinct CDR3 sequences, around 48% were seen once, and the ten largest hold over 2%. The sequenced sample consisted of blood. The receptors here all came from a woman aged 40 to 55 in good health.

The chain is built from TRBV2 and TRBJ2-5, with 7 positions matching TRBD2. Germline CDR1 is SNHLY and CDR2 is FYNNEI. The CDR3 is 14 amino acids. The junction had 6 bases not matched to a gene; V was cut back by 3 bases and J by 5 bases. CDR3 in amino acids: CASSDETSRETQYF. In DNA form, the CDR3 reads TGTGCCAGCAGTGATGAGACTAGCCGGGAGACCCAGTACTTC. The full variable domain, its missing parts supplied by reference TRBV2 and TRBJ2-5, is EPEVTQTPSHQVTQMGQEVILRCVPISNHLYFYWYRQILGQKVEFLVSFYNNEISEKSEIFDDQFSVERPDGSNFTLKIRSTKLEDSAMYFCASSDETSRETQYFGPGTRLLVL.

The chain joins TRBV13 to TRBJ1-5; 11 nucleotides line up with TRBD1. The CDR3 consists of 17 residues. The germline gives CDR1 PRHDT, CDR2 FYEKMQ (reference sequence). V lost 2 bases, J lost 6 bases, and 9 bases stayed unmatched. DNA of the CDR3: TGTGCCAGCAGCTTAAGGGGGACAGGGGGTAATATTCAGCCCCAGCATTTT. As protein: CASSLRGTGGNIQPQHF.

This chain links TRBV25-1 with TRBJ1-4; D remains unclear. Trimming took 5 bases from V and 7 from J, leaving 11 bases between them. Germline-derived CDR1 and CDR2 are MGHDK and SYGVNS. The CDR3 is 13 residues long. CDR3 nucleotide sequence: TGTGCCAGCAGTTGGGGTGGGAGTGAAAAACTGTTTTTT. Its translation is CASSWGGSEKLFF.

The V and J genes are TRBV9 and TRBJ2-1, with TRBD2 matching over 8 bases. Germline assignment: CDR1 SGDLS and CDR2 YYNGEE. The CDR3 runs to 16 residues. V gave up 4 bases and J gave up 1 base; unmatched junction bases: 7. CDR3 loop: CASSPPGGGSYNEQFF. The CDR3 DNA reads as TGTGCCAGCAGCCCCCCTGGCGGGGGGTCCTACAATGAGCAGTTCTTC.

The table lists this clonotype with a few counts. This chain uses TRBV6-6 with TRBJ2-4; 8 nucleotides align to TRBD1. TRBJ2-7 matches the DNA end more closely, so the J call is doubtful. From germline, CDR1 is MNHNY and CDR2 SVGAGI (reference sequence). The CDR3 consists of 16 residues. The CDR3 spells CASSYSSGGPSYEQYF. As DNA, the CDR3 is TGTGCCAGCAGTTACTCGTCAGGGGGCCCGTCCTACGAGCAGTACTTC.

V is TRBV4-3 and J is TRBJ1-6, with 7 bases fitting TRBD1. Trimming took 5 bases from V and 3 from J; bases not matched to a gene: 4. The CDR3 has 15 amino acids. The germline V gene has CDR1 LGHNA and CDR2 YSLEER. For the CDR3, the DNA is TGCGCCAGCAGCACCGGGACAGTCTATAATTCACCCCTCCACTTT. This sequence encodes CASSTGTVYNSPLHF.

The chain has TRBV5-4 and TRBJ2-5, with D hard to call. This CDR3 is built from 16 residues. The ends were cut back, 4 bases at V and 5 bases at J, with 21 bases in the middle. In germline, CDR1 is SGHNT, CDR2 YYREEE (reference sequence). This chain's CDR3 is CASSPTTWGRHETQYF. The CDR3 DNA reads TGTGCCAGCAGCCCCACCACGTGGGGTAGACACGAGACCCAGTACTTC.

This clonotype was picked up one time. V usage is TRBV27 and J usage is TRBJ1-1, with D possibly matching TRBD1 (5 bases). Trimming left V 4 bases short and J 6 bases short, with 12 bases between. The germline CDR1 and CDR2 sequences are MNHEY and SMNVEV (reference sequence). This CDR3 has 13 residues. CDR3 region: CASSSNQGPEAFF. CDR3 bases: TGTGCCAGCAGTTCCAACCAGGGACCTGAAGCTTTCTTT.

The chain combines TRBV10-3 with TRBJ2-7, with 9 bases matching TRBD1. Trimming removed 7 bases from V and 2 bases from J; junction bases left unmatched: 6. The germline V gene encodes CDR1 ENHRY and CDR2 SYGVKD. CDR3 length equals 14 residues. The CDR3 is CAIKGDRVTYEQYF. For the CDR3, the DNA is TGTGCCATCAAGGGGGACAGGGTAACCTACGAGCAGTACTTC.

V and J are TRBV20-1 and TRBJ2-7, with D unresolved. Trimming cost V 0 bases and J 2 bases, with 11 bases left between them. The CDR3 runs to 14 residues. Per the germline V gene, CDR1 is DFQATT and CDR2 is SNEGSKA (reference sequence). The DNA for the CDR3 is TGCAGTGCTAGAGATCATCGTTCTACCTACGAGCAGTACTTC. Its protein is CSARDHRSTYEQYF.

The chain combines TRBV20-1 with TRBJ1-1; D is possibly TRBD1 (5 bases). The CDR3 extends over 11 amino acids. The V gene's germline CDR1 is DFQATT and CDR2 SNEGSKA (reference sequence). V was clipped by 6 bases and J by 10 bases, with 15 bases between them. The CDR3 DNA reads TGCAGTGCCTACGACAGCGCTAGAGCTTTCTTT. Translation gives CSAYDSARAFF.

The chain uses TRBV4-2 and TRBJ1-2, with D tentatively TRBD1 (5 bases). V shed 0 bases and J shed 4 bases, with 12 bases lying between them. The CDR3 length is 15 residues. Germline-derived CDR1 and CDR2 are LGHNA and YNFKEQ. The CDR3 loop is CASSQEGRGPYGYTF. CDR3 bases: TGTGCCAGCAGCCAAGAGGGGAGGGGACCCTATGGCTACACCTTC.

The V call is TRBV7-6, the J call TRBJ2-1; 9 positions match TRBD1. Germline-derived CDR1 and CDR2 are SGHVS and FNYEAQ. Losses at the gene ends were 6 bases for V and 5 bases for J; bases not matched to a gene: 5. This CDR3 has 14 amino acids. CDR3 protein: CASSSGTGNNEQFF. DNA for the CDR3: TGTGCCAGCAGTTCAGGGACAGGGAACAATGAGCAGTTCTTC.

This clonotype came up many times. This chain uses TRBV7-9 with TRBJ1-2; TRBD1 might be the D (6 bases). This CDR3 has 14 residues. The V end was cut by 6 bases, the J end by 4 bases, with 15 bases between. CDR1 and CDR2 from the germline V gene are SEHNR and FQNEAQ (reference sequence). The CDR3 sequence: CASSLSGTSYGYTF. CDR3 bases: TGTGCCAGCAGTTTATCCGGGACAAGCTATGGCTACACCTTC.

The rearrangement uses TRBV7-2 and TRBJ1-2; 12 nucleotides agree with TRBD1. The germline gives CDR1 SGHTA, CDR2 FQGNSA. The junction had 8 bases not matched to a gene; V was cut back by 1 base and J by 5 bases. The CDR3 spans 17 residues. CDR3 sequence reads: CASSLDGTGGRVYGYTF. CDR3 DNA sequence: TGTGCCAGCAGCTTAGATGGGACAGGGGGCCGGGTATATGGCTACACCTTC. Full variable domain (missing parts from reference TRBV7-2 and TRBJ1-2): GAGVSQSPSNKVTEKGKDVELRCDPISGHTALYWYRQSLGQGLEFLIYFQGNSAPDKSGLPSDRFSAERTGGSVSTLTIQRTQQEDSAVYLCASSLDGTGGRVYGYTFGSGTRLTVV.

The chain carries TRBV6-1 and TRBJ2-3, with 12 bases lining up with TRBD1. The CDR3 has 19 residues. Germline assignment: CDR1 MNHNS and CDR2 SASEGT. With 3 bases clipped from V and 4 bases from J, the junction kept 14 bases outside the gene matches. CDR3 coding DNA: TGTGCCAGCAGTGAGAGACCAACTTCCGGGACAGGGGGCCCAGATACGCAGTATTTT. Amino acid sequence: CASSERPTSGTGGPDTQYF.

The CDR3 sequence is CASSYPGGRAEQFF. Written as DNA, the CDR3 is TGTGCCAGCAGTTACCCAGGGGGCCGGGCTGAGCAGTTCTTC. This chain connects TRBV6-6 to TRBJ2-1, with TRBD1 identical over 8 bases. In germline, CDR1 is MNHNY, CDR2 SVGAGI (reference sequence). The CDR3 runs 14 residues. Trimming removed 2 bases from V and 9 bases from J; junction bases left unmatched: 6.

The CDR3 DNA sequence: TGTGCCAGCAGTAGGGGCCCCCGGGGGCGGTTCGATGGCTACACCTTC. As protein: CASSRGPRGRFDGYTF. This sequence joins TRBV28 and TRBJ1-2; the D gene is possibly TRBD1 (6 bases). The ends were cut back, 5 bases at V and 6 bases at J, with 22 bases in the middle. The CDR3 sequence is 16 residues long. CDR1 and CDR2 from the germline V gene are MDHEN and SYDVKM.

The chain combines TRBV27 with TRBJ1-2, with TRBD1 identical over 7 bases. The CDR3 totals 13 residues. The germline V gene has CDR1 MNHEY and CDR2 SMNVEV (reference sequence). The J segment lost 7 bases and the V segment lost 4 bases, leaving 6 bases of the junction unmatched. This chain's CDR3 is CASSSTGWGGYTF. DNA for the CDR3: TGTGCCAGCAGTTCGACAGGGTGGGGTGGCTACACCTTC.

This clonotype was seen many times. The chain links TRBV4-3 to TRBJ2-5, with TRBD2 matching 8 bases. CDR1 and CDR2 from the germline V gene are LGHNA and YSLEER. V lost 0 bases and J lost 11; bases outside the gene matches: 5. The CDR3 consists of 13 residues. CDR3 amino acids: CASSQDVGREQYF. In DNA, the CDR3 is TGCGCCAGCAGCCAAGATGTCGGGAGGGAGCAGTACTTC.

The V and J genes are TRBV5-1 and TRBJ1-2; 9 nucleotides agree with TRBD1. Losses at the gene ends were 4 bases for V and 5 bases for J; bases not matched to a gene: 9. Germline CDR1 reads SGHRS; CDR2 reads YFSETQ. This CDR3 comprises 15 residues. CDR3 nucleotides: TGCGCCAGCAGCCTCCGCGGGGACAGGGAGTATGGCTACACCTTC. Encoded protein: CASSLRGDREYGYTF.

This clonotype was seen a handful of times. The chain joins TRBV4-3 to TRBJ2-3; D is undetermined. The V gene lost 1 base and the J gene lost 8 bases, with 10 bases spanning the gap. The CDR3 is 13 amino acids. Germline V gene sequence: CDR1 LGHNA, CDR2 YSLEER. The CDR3 sequence: CASSQAKLGTQYF. CDR3 in DNA: TGCGCCAGCAGCCAAGCCAAGCTCGGTACGCAGTATTTT.

V gene TRBV9 combines with J gene TRBJ2-5; no clear D. The germline V gene encodes CDR1 SGDLS and CDR2 YYNGEE. This CDR3 has 14 residues. Trimming cost V 1 base and J 2 bases, with 9 bases left between them. CDR3 residues: CASSVSSRQETQYF. The CDR3 coding sequence is TGTGCCAGCAGCGTAAGCTCGCGGCAAGAGACCCAGTACTTC. The entire variable domain, with the rest obtained from reference TRBV9 and TRBJ2-5, is as follows: DSGVTQTPKHLITATGQRVTLRCSPRSGDLSVYWYQQSLDQGLQFLIQYYNGEERAKGNILERFSAQQFPDLHSELNLSSLELGDSALYFCASSVSSRQETQYFGPGTRLLVL.

This chain links TRBV6-6 with TRBJ2-5, with D possibly matching TRBD2 (6 bases). Germline loops: CDR1 MNHNY, CDR2 SVGAGI (reference sequence). The CDR3 extends over 14 amino acids. The V end was cut by 2 bases, the J end by 5 bases, with 12 bases between. This chain's CDR3 is CASSYRGDGETQYF. CDR3 bases: TGTGCCAGCAGTTACCGCGGGGATGGGGAGACCCAGTACTTC.